Each of the 17 T cell receptor beta chains below was sequenced from the same sample in a study of blood T cell repertoires in COVID-19. Clones were sequenced by immunoSEQ multiplex PCR, and TCRdb holds only the in-frame ones, with some missing. The data hold approximately 220,000 clones, with around 85% observed a single time. The specimen sequenced was peripheral blood. These receptors were taken from a woman aged 45-59 years with acute or convalescent COVID-19.

This clone was counted once. This chain joins TRBV3-1 (or the pseudogene TRBV3-2) and TRBJ1-4; weak D call: TRBD1 (6 bases). In germline, CDR1 is LGHDT, CDR2 YNNKEL (reference sequence). The V and J ends lost 3 bases and 7 bases respectively, with 9 bases between them. The CDR3 is 13 amino acids. The CDR3 region is CASSQGALEKLFF. Written as DNA, the CDR3 is TGTGCCAGCAGCCAGGGGGCGCTTGAAAAACTGTTTTTT.

Written as DNA, the CDR3 is TGCGCCAGCAGCGCCTCCGGGTCGAACACTGAAGCTTTCTTT. It codes for CASSASGSNTEAFF. V gene TRBV5-1 combines with J gene TRBJ1-1; D call uncertain. The V end lost 4 bases, the J end lost 1 base, and 11 bases lay between the germline ends. Germline CDR1 and CDR2: SGHRS and YFSETQ. The CDR3 contains 14 residues.

The chain's CDR3 is CASSSVGGNSPLHF. The CDR3 coding sequence is TGTGCCAGCAGCTCCGTCGGAGGAAATTCACCCCTCCACTTT. This chain links TRBV7-2 with TRBJ1-6; D is unclear. Trimming took off 4 bases at V and 7 bases at J, with 11 bases between the two ends. The CDR3 runs to 14 residues. Germline values: CDR1 SGHTA, CDR2 FQGNSA.

V is TRBV7-8 and J is TRBJ1-3, with 8 bases aligning to TRBD1. Trimming cost V 4 bases and J 8 bases; bases outside gene matches: 10. CDR1 SGHVS and CDR2 FQNEAQ come from the germline V gene. The CDR3 contains 15 residues. The DNA of the CDR3 is TGTGCCAGCAGCTCCTTGGACAGGGCGCCTTACACCATATATTTT. It encodes CASSSLDRAPYTIYF.

V and J are TRBV6-2 or TRBV6-3 and TRBJ2-7; maybe TRBD2 (6 bases). The CDR3 length is 15 residues. Trimming cost V 2 bases and J 3 bases, with 14 bases left between them. The germline V gene has CDR1 MNHEY and CDR2 SVGEGT. This CDR3 reads CASSYRTEGLYEQYF. The CDR3 DNA sequence: TGTGCCAGCAGTTACAGGACCGAGGGACTCTACGAGCAGTACTTC.

This clone was detected a few times. This rearrangement joins TRBV5-1 to TRBJ2-2, with a tentative D call TRBD2 (6 bases). V lost 1 base and J lost 3, with 13 bases in between. This CDR3 contains 16 residues. Germline CDR1 reads SGHRS; CDR2 reads YFSETQ. CDR3 sequence: CASSLRRLDYTGELFF. The CDR3 bases are TGCGCCAGCAGCTTGAGGAGACTAGATTACACCGGGGAGCTGTTTTTT.

V gene TRBV7-2 combines with J gene TRBJ2-3; 9 nucleotides line up with TRBD2. The V and J ends lost 5 bases and 4 bases, in that order; junction bases with no gene match: 10. CDR1 is SGHTA and CDR2 is FQGNSA in the germline V gene. This CDR3 comprises 16 residues. The CDR3 spells CASSPRGGGAADTQYF. DNA of the CDR3: TGTGCCAGCAGCCCTAGAGGCGGGGGGGCCGCAGATACGCAGTATTTT.

V gene TRBV3-1 (or the pseudogene TRBV3-2) combines with J gene TRBJ1-1; possible D gene TRBD1, 6 bases. This CDR3 contains 15 residues. V was trimmed by 4 bases and J by 2 bases, leaving 14 bases between them. Germline values: CDR1 LGHDT, CDR2 YNNKEL (reference sequence). The CDR3 sequence: CASSPRQAGNTEAFF. In DNA form, the CDR3 reads TGTGCCAGCAGCCCCCGACAGGCCGGAAACACTGAAGCTTTCTTT.

The chain is built from TRBV6-2 or TRBV6-3 and TRBJ2-5, with 10 bases aligning to TRBD1. The length of the CDR3 is 16 residues. Germline V gene lookup returns CDR1 MNHEY and CDR2 SVGEGT. Trimming took 4 bases from V and 2 from J; bases not matched to a gene: 7. The CDR3 region is CASSSLRTGGQETQYF. CDR3 bases: TGTGCCAGCAGTTCCCTTAGGACAGGGGGGCAAGAGACCCAGTACTTC.

The rearrangement uses TRBV19 and TRBJ1-1; a possible D gene is TRBD1 (5 bases). CDR3 length equals 15 residues. Germline V gene lookup returns CDR1 LNHDA and CDR2 SQIVND (reference sequence). Trimming removed 3 bases from V and 0 bases from J, with 11 bases in between. CDR3 DNA sequence: TGTGCCAGTAGTATGGGGCCGACAGTGAACACTGAAGCTTTCTTT. Protein product: CASSMGPTVNTEAFF.

This sequence joins TRBV29-1 and TRBJ1-1, with D unclear. The germline V gene encodes CDR1 SQVTM and CDR2 ANQGSEA. Between the trimmed V and J ends, which lost 4 bases and 1 base, there was a span of 10 bases. The CDR3 totals 13 residues. The DNA for the CDR3 is TGCAGCGTTGGAACCGGGTCGAACACTGAAGCTTTCTTT. This sequence encodes CSVGTGSNTEAFF.

This chain connects TRBV5-1 to TRBJ2-3; 7 bases are shared with TRBD2. The CDR3 length is 14 residues. V shed 7 bases and J 1 base; nucleotides not matched to a gene: 6. The germline V gene encodes CDR1 SGHRS and CDR2 YFSETQ. The CDR3 coding sequence is TGCGCCAGCGGGGCGGGGGAAGGCACAGATACGCAGTATTTT. Translated, it gives CASGAGEGTDTQYF. Full variable domain (remainder filled in from reference TRBV5-1 and TRBJ2-3): KAGVTQTPRYLIKTRGQQVTLSCSPISGHRSVSWYQQTPGQGLQFLFEYFSETQRNKGNFPGRFSGRQFSNSRSEMNVSTLELGDSALYLCASGAGEGTDTQYFGPGTRLTVL.

V and J are TRBV11-3 and TRBJ1-1; 8 positions agree with TRBD1. CDR1 is SGHNT and CDR2 is YENEEA in the germline V gene. J gave up 1 base and V 7 bases, and 8 bases lay outside the gene matches. This CDR3 is built from 15 residues. The CDR3 is CASTQRTGRNTEAFF. CDR3 DNA: TGTGCCAGCACCCAGAGGACAGGGCGGAACACTGAAGCTTTCTTT. Looking up the rest from reference TRBV11-3 and TRBJ1-1 gives the full variable domain: EAGVVQSPRYKIIEKKQPVAFWCNPISGHNTLYWYLQNLGQGPELLIRYENEEAVDDSQLPKDRFSAERLKGVDSTLKIQPAELGDSAVYLCASTQRTGRNTEAFFGQGTRLTVV.

The gene calls are TRBV9 and TRBJ1-1, with no clear D. Trimming left V 4 bases short and J 6 bases short, with 13 bases between. The germline gives CDR1 SGDLS, CDR2 YYNGEE. The CDR3 sequence is 13 residues long. The CDR3 DNA reads as TGTGCCAGCAGCCCCCTTCCCTCGGCTGAAGCTTTCTTT. Protein: CASSPLPSAEAFF.

This rearrangement joins TRBV20-1 to TRBJ2-7; D unresolved. This CDR3 is built from 11 residues. The V gene lost 7 bases and the J gene lost 4 bases, with 11 bases spanning the gap. Germline V gene lookup returns CDR1 DFQATT and CDR2 SNEGSKA (reference sequence). The CDR3 coding sequence is TGCAGTGGGCTTTCTTCATACGAGCAGTACTTC. This gives the protein CSGLSSYEQYF.

The chain employs TRBV7-6 and TRBJ2-2; D uncertain. Deletions cut 1 base from V and 7 bases from J, with 10 bases between. This CDR3 region has 14 residues. Germline V gene sequence: CDR1 SGHVS, CDR2 FNYEAQ. CDR3 sequence: CASSLGVGVGELFF. CDR3 DNA sequence: TGTGCCAGCAGCTTAGGAGTTGGTGTCGGGGAGCTGTTTTTT.

The V and J genes are TRBV21-1 and TRBJ2-3; TRBD1, the table's D call, lacks a check against the DNA. TRBV21-1 is reported as a pseudogene. The CDR3 sequence is 15 residues long. The CDR3 region has the DNA TGTGCCAGCAGCTCCCGGGACAGAATCACAGATACGCAGTATTTT. It encodes CASSSRDRITDTQYF.